The rows below give T cell receptor beta chains drawn from one sample of a study of cytomegalovirus exposure and HLA in healthy donors. The table came from immunoSEQ multiplex PCR; TCRdb's copy has only in-frame clones and leaves some out. The table records about 330,000 clones, 80% to 90% of them present only once. Sequenced: PBMCs. These receptors came from a woman aged 18-29 years in good health and CMV-seronegative. Both conserved end residues are part of each CDR3. Fields, in order: J gene, clone size, V gene, D gene, CDR3 DNA, CDR3 protein. The D gene is left open where the match is weak. Clone sizes are given selectively: once, few, many, or a class where the clone is expanded.

TRBJ2-2 | - | TRBV14 | TRBD1 | TGTGCCAGCAGCCAACGGACAGGGGCGGGGACCGGGGAGCTGTTTTTT | CASSQRTGAGTGELFF
TRBJ2-2 | many | TRBV10-2 | TRBD1 | TGCGCCAGCAGTGAGGGGACAGCCGGGGAGCTGTTTTTT | CASSEGTAGELFF
TRBJ1-1 | - | TRBV4-2 | TRBD1 | TGTGCCAGCAGCCAAGATGTGGGACAGGGACCCAACACTGAAGCTTTCTTT | CASSQDVGQGPNTEAFF
TRBJ1-4 | - | TRBV6-5 | - | TGTGCCAGCAGACCCACAGGGCGTAATGAAAAACTGTTTTTT | CASRPTGRNEKLFF
TRBJ1-1 | - | TRBV2 | - | TGTGCCAGCATCCCAGAGTGGGCGGGGAACACTGAAGCTTTCTTT | CASIPEWAGNTEAFF
TRBJ2-5 | - | TRBV5-1 | TRBD2 | TGCGCCAGCAGCGCCGCAGGGGGCCGGACTAGCGGGAGGGGGGGAGAGACCCAGTACTTC | CASSAAGGRTSGRGGETQYF
TRBJ2-7 | - | TRBV5-1 | TRBD1 | TGCGCCAGCAGCTACGGGACAGAGTCCTACGAGCAGTACTTC | CASSYGTESYEQYF
TRBJ2-3 | - | TRBV5-6 | TRBD2 | TGTGCCAGCAGCTTGGACGGGAGGGCAATAGATACGCAGTATTTT | CASSLDGRAIDTQYF
TRBJ2-7 | - | TRBV25-1 | - | TGTGCCAGCAGTGTCACGGCTAGCAGGAGGCTCCCTCTATCCGAGCAGTACTTC | CASSVTASRRLPLSEQYF
TRBJ1-1 | once | TRBV9 | - | TGTGCCAGCAGCACCATAGACATGGCAGGGTCTAAAGCTTTCTTT | CASSTIDMAGSKAFF
TRBJ2-1 | - | TRBV2 | TRBD2 | TGTGCCAGCAGTGAAGCGCTACTAGCGGGCAAAAATGAGCAGTTCTTC | CASSEALLAGKNEQFF
TRBJ2-3 | - | TRBV6-5 | TRBD2 | TGTGCCAGCAGCCGGGGGAGCGGGAGGACAGATACGCAGTATTTT | CASSRGSGRTDTQYF
TRBJ2-3 | - | TRBV5-1 | TRBD2 | TGCGCCAGCAGCTTGGCGTTTAGCGGGGGGGCAGATACGCAGTATTTT | CASSLAFSGGADTQYF
TRBJ2-3 | - | TRBV5-1 | TRBD2 | TGCGCCAGCAGCTTGAGGTCTAGCGGTGCAGATACGCAGTATTTT | CASSLRSSGADTQYF
TRBJ2-5 | - | TRBV15 | - | TGTGCCACCAGCAGAGATTTAGTAGAGACCCAGTACTTC | CATSRDLVETQYF
TRBJ2-7 | - | TRBV18 | TRBD2 | TGTGCCAGCTCACCAGCTAGCGGGGGGCCCTACGAGCAGTACTTC | CASSPASGGPYEQYF
TRBJ1-2 | - | TRBV9 | - | TGTGCCAGCAGCGCCACTGGGGGGGTCTATGGCTACACCTTC | CASSATGGVYGYTF
TRBJ2-5 | - | TRBV2 | - | TGTGCCAGCAGTGCCCAGAAAGAGACCCAGTACTTC | CASSAQKETQYF
TRBJ1-1 | - | TRBV11-1 | - | TGTGCCAGCAGCAACCGGACACCAGCAACTGAAGCTTTCTTT | CASSNRTPATEAFF
TRBJ2-7 | - | TRBV11-2 | TRBD2 | TGTGCCACGGCCTCCGGGACTAGTATCCTCGAGCAGTACTTC | CATASGTSILEQYF
TRBJ2-7 | - | TRBV18 | TRBD1 | TGTGCCAGCGCCGGGACAGGGACTTACGAGCAGTACTTC | CASAGTGTYEQYF
TRBJ1-1 | once | TRBV4-3 | - | TGCGCCAGCAGCCAAGAGTCGGGGGGGAACACTGAAGCTTTCTTT | CASSQESGGNTEAFF
TRBJ1-5 | few | TRBV6-5 | - | TGTGCCAGCAGTGACTTGAGGAATCAGCCCCAGCATTTT | CASSDLRNQPQHF
TRBJ1-1 | - | TRBV9 | TRBD1 | TGTGCCAGCAGCGTAGGCCCCCAGGGGGCAGGCACTGAAGCTTTCTTT | CASSVGPQGAGTEAFF
TRBJ1-1 | - | TRBV6-5 | - | TGTGCCAGCAGTTACGGGGGCACGAACACTGAAGCTTTCTTT | CASSYGGTNTEAFF
TRBJ1-2 | - | TRBV4-1 | TRBD1 | TGCGCCAGCAGCCAAGGGCCGACAGGGGCTGATGGCTACACCTTC | CASSQGPTGADGYTF
TRBJ2-7 | - | TRBV9 | - | TGTGCCAGCAGCGTAGAGGGGGGGAGTTTCTACGAGCAGTACTTC | CASSVEGGSFYEQYF
TRBJ1-5 | - | TRBV11-2 | TRBD1 | TGTGCCAGCAGCTTGGGACAGACCATGGAGCCCCAGCATTTT | CASSLGQTMEPQHF
TRBJ1-1 | - | TRBV6-5 | TRBD1 | TGTGCCAGCAGTCGAGACAGGGGAATCACTGAAGCTTTCTTT | CASSRDRGITEAFF
TRBJ2-7 | - | TRBV19 | TRBD2 | TGTGCCAGTAGTATACTTCCTAGCGGGGCCAGCTCCTACGAGCAGTACTTC | CASSILPSGASSYEQYF
TRBJ2-7 | - | TRBV4-1 | - | TGCGCCAGCAGCCAAGGGCTGGGAGTCTATCCATACGAGCAGTACTTC | CASSQGLGVYPYEQYF
TRBJ2-1 | - | TRBV9 | TRBD2 | TGTGCCAGCAGCGGACTAGCGGAGCAGTTCTTC | CASSGLAEQFF
TRBJ1-5 | - | TRBV5-1 | - | TGCGCCAGCAGCTTGGAAGGTGGGCCCAATCAGCCCCAGCATTTT | CASSLEGGPNQPQHF
TRBJ2-3 | - | TRBV7-9 | TRBD1 | TGTGCCAGCAGCTTAGCCCCAGGGGGCCGCACAGATACGCAGTATTTT | CASSLAPGGRTDTQYF
TRBJ2-1 | once | TRBV4-1 | TRBD2 | TGCGCCAGCAGCCTAGGGGCTAGCGGATACAATGAGCAGTTCTTC | CASSLGASGYNEQFF
TRBJ2-5 | - | TRBV29-1 | TRBD1 | TGCAGCGCCAAATTGACAGGGGTATGGGAGACCCAGTACTTC | CSAKLTGVWETQYF
TRBJ1-2 | - | TRBV18 | TRBD1 | TGTGCCAGCTCACCCACAGGGGGGTATGGCTACACCTTC | CASSPTGGYGYTF
TRBJ2-5 | once | TRBV9 | - | TGTGCCAGCAGCGGCGGGATCCAAGAGACCCAGTACTTC | CASSGGIQETQYF
TRBJ2-7 | once | TRBV6-6 | TRBD1 | TGTGCCAGCAGTCAACCGGGACAGGGGCACTACGAGCAGTACTTC | CASSQPGQGHYEQYF
TRBJ1-1 | - | TRBV2 | TRBD1 | TGTGCCAGTATGATCCGGACAGGTCTGGGTGAAGCTTTCTTT | CASMIRTGLGEAFF
TRBJ1-2 | - | TRBV19 | - | TGTGCCAGTAGTATCGCAGTTAACTATGGCTACACCTTC | CASSIAVNYGYTF
TRBJ1-1 | - | TRBV6-1 | TRBD1 | TGTGCCAGCAGTGACGGGACAGGGGTCCCTGAAGCTTTCTTT | CASSDGTGVPEAFF
TRBJ1-1 | - | TRBV7-2 | TRBD1 | TGTGCCAGCAGCCCCAGTTCGGACAGGACATACACTGAAGCTTTCTTT | CASSPSSDRTYTEAFF
TRBJ2-7 | - | TRBV29-1 | TRBD2 | TGCAGCGTTGAAGTCCCGGGACTAGCGTACGAGCAGTACTTC | CSVEVPGLAYEQYF
TRBJ2-2 | - | TRBV27 | - | TGTGCCAGCAGTTTTTCCGAGGGAGTAGGTCCCGGGGAGCTGTTTTTT | CASSFSEGVGPGELFF
TRBJ2-7 | - | TRBV4-1 | TRBD1 | TGCGCCAGCAGCCAACCGGGACAGGGGTTTTTGTCGTACGAGCAGTACTTC | CASSQPGQGFLSYEQYF
TRBJ1-5 | once | TRBV10-3 | TRBD1 | TGTGCCATCAGGCCCTCTCCGGGACAGGGGGATCAGCCCCAGCATTTT | CAIRPSPGQGDQPQHF
TRBJ2-1 | - | TRBV2 | - | TGTGCCAGCAGTGAAAGAGAGGTTGGCTCCTACAATGAGCAGTTCTTC | CASSEREVGSYNEQFF
TRBJ2-7 | - | TRBV27 | TRBD2 | TGTGCCAGCAGTCCAGGGACTAGCGGGAGTTACTACGAGCAGTACTTC | CASSPGTSGSYYEQYF
TRBJ1-1 | - | TRBV5-6 | - | TGTGCCAGCAGCTTGACCGGGTGGACTGAAGCTTTCTTT | CASSLTGWTEAFF
TRBJ2-7 | - | TRBV12-5 | TRBD2 | TGTGCTAGTGGTTCCGGACTAGCTTGGGAGCAGTACTTC | CASGSGLAWEQYF
TRBJ2-7 | once | TRBV27 | - | TGTGCCAGCAGTTTCAACCGGGGAACGGAGCAGTACTTC | CASSFNRGTEQYF
TRBJ2-5 | - | TRBV7-8 | TRBD2 | TGTGCCAGCAGCTCACGACTAGCGGGAGTGGGACAAGAGACCCAGTACTTC | CASSSRLAGVGQETQYF
TRBJ1-2 | - | TRBV28 | TRBD1 | TGTGCCAGCAGTTTATTTTTGTACAGGGGTAACTATGGCTACACCTTC | CASSLFLYRGNYGYTF
TRBJ2-2 | - | TRBV30 | TRBD2 | TGTGCCTGGAGTGTGGGACTAGCGGGTCCCCTGAACACCGGGGAGCTGTTTTTT | CAWSVGLAGPLNTGELFF
TRBJ1-5 | once | TRBV7-2 | - | TGTGCCAGCAGCACCAGCGTTGGTCAGCCCCAGCATTTT | CASSTSVGQPQHF
TRBJ2-7 | - | TRBV28 | - | TGTGCCAGCAGCCCCCCGGTGGACAGATCCTACGAGCAGTACTTC | CASSPPVDRSYEQYF
TRBJ2-3 | - | TRBV4-2 | - | TGTGCCAGCAGCGAAGAGGTACAGGAGAAGACAGATACGCAGTATTTT | CASSEEVQEKTDTQYF